This T cell receptor (beta chain) was captured in a study of blood T cell repertoires in COVID-19. Study at large: The United States, Italy and Spain provided the acute and convalescent COVID-19 samples. T cells, B-cell-depleted T cells, or PBMCs provided the cDNA or gDNA that served as material.

The germline V and J ends were trimmed by 5 bases and 1 base, with 8 bases remaining between them. The length of the CDR3 is 14 residues. Germline V CDR1 and CDR2: KGHDR, SFDVKD. Authors' data handling: Amplification from reference gene primers served as the basis for estimated nucleated cell counts. Clones were read by immunoSEQ multiplex PCR, and TCRdb kept only the in-frame ones, dropping some. The V and J calls and clone size come from that table; D and trimming were worked out from the DNA. The sample shows about 50,000 clones, roughly nine tenths of them seen only once. This TCR was recovered from a human donor in a cohort sampled during active COVID-19. V usage is TRBV24-1 and J usage is TRBJ1-5; no reliable D call. What was sequenced was peripheral blood. The CDR3 loop reads CATSADTSNQPQHF. The CDR3 DNA follows: TGTGCCACCAGTGCAGACACGAGCAATCAGCCCCAGCATTTT.